Listed below are T cell receptor beta chains from one sample, sequenced in a study of blood T cell repertoires in COVID-19. Assay used: immunoSEQ multiplex PCR; TCRdb lists only in-frame clones, some missing. The data contain some 56,000 clones, 80% of them seen just once; the ten biggest clones take up 5.5% to 7.5%. Sequencing used peripheral blood. The receptors stem from a man aged 60-69 years with acute or convalescent COVID-19. The CDR3 runs from the conserved cysteine through the conserved F or W. The D gene is left open where the match is weak. Expanded clones are given a class, and other clones once, few, many or no size at all.

D gene,J gene,V gene,clone size,CDR3 protein,CDR3 DNA
TRBD2,TRBJ2-5,TRBV5-1,NA,CASSAGTSGGVVGETQYF,TGCGCCAGCAGCGCCGGGACTAGCGGGGGGGTAGTGGGAGAGACCCAGTACTTC
TRBD2,TRBJ2-7,TRBV7-8,once,CASSFLLAGTSYEQYF,TGTGCCAGCAGCTTCCTACTAGCGGGGACCTCTTACGAGCAGTACTTC
NA,TRBJ2-3,TRBV5-4,NA,CASSLDQGRTDTQYF,TGTGCCAGCAGCTTGGATCAGGGCCGCACAGATACGCAGTATTTT
NA,TRBJ2-2,TRBV2,once,CASSGRTVTGELFF,TGTGCCAGCAGTGGGAGGACAGTCACCGGGGAGCTGTTTTTT
NA,TRBJ1-1,TRBV7-8,NA,CASSLDSPNTEAFF,TGTGCCAGCAGCTTGGACAGCCCGAACACTGAAGCTTTCTTT
TRBD1,TRBJ2-7,TRBV11-2,NA,CASSTWDRGIEQYF,TGTGCCAGCAGCACGTGGGACAGGGGAATCGAGCAGTACTTC
NA,TRBJ1-3,TRBV29-1,NA,CSVESSTGSGNTIYF,TGCAGCGTTGAAAGCTCGACAGGCTCTGGAAACACCATATATTTT
TRBD1,TRBJ1-4,TRBV19,NA,CASSLPTGAPEKLFF,TGTGCCAGTAGTTTACCGACAGGGGCCCCTGAAAAACTGTTTTTT
NA,TRBJ1-3,TRBV19,NA,CASSMVWATSGNTIYF,TGTGCCAGTAGTATGGTTTGGGCAACCTCTGGAAACACCATATATTTT
TRBD2,TRBJ2-3,TRBV6-1,NA,CASSETGGRDTQYF,TGTGCCAGCAGTGAGACGGGGGGGCGGGATACGCAGTATTTT
TRBD2,TRBJ2-3,TRBV3-1/TRBV3-2,NA,CASSRKGTSGLEYF,TGTGCCAGCAGCCGGAAAGGGACTAGCGGATTGGAGTATTTT
NA,TRBJ1-1,TRBV18,NA,CASSTTGGYGVVTEAFF,TGTGCCAGCTCGACCACGGGTGGATACGGGGTAGTCACTGAAGCTTTCTTT
TRBD2,TRBJ2-7,TRBV4-2,NA,CASSLDLAGDGEQYF,TGTGCCAGCAGCCTGGACCTAGCGGGGGATGGTGAGCAGTACTTC
NA,TRBJ1-1,TRBV29-1,NA,CSVGDTAGTEAFF,TGCAGCGTTGGTGACACCGCGGGGACTGAAGCTTTCTTT
TRBD1,TRBJ1-4,TRBV27,NA,CASSPDWDRGPVDREKLFF,TGTGCCAGCAGTCCCGATTGGGACAGGGGGCCGGTTGATAGGGAAAAACTGTTTTTT
TRBD1,TRBJ2-3,TRBV5-4,NA,CASSPGQLPGDTQYF,TGTGCCAGCAGCCCGGGACAGCTCCCAGGAGATACGCAGTATTTT
NA,TRBJ2-3,TRBV5-1,NA,CASSFGGGDTQYF,TGCGCCAGCAGCTTTGGCGGAGGGGATACGCAGTATTTT
NA,TRBJ2-2,TRBV7-9,NA,CASSPSTGELFF,TGTGCCAGCAGCCCCTCGACCGGGGAGCTGTTTTTT
NA,TRBJ2-1,TRBV6-1,NA,CASSEVGEGRNEQFF,TGTGCCAGCAGTGAAGTCGGGGAAGGCCGCAATGAGCAGTTCTTC
NA,TRBJ2-7,TRBV6-6,NA,CASSYRSSYEQYF,TGTGCCAGCAGTTATAGGAGCTCCTACGAGCAGTACTTC
NA,TRBJ1-4,TRBV30,NA,CAWSVLRGEGEKLFF,TGTGCCTGGAGTGTACTGAGGGGGGAGGGAGAAAAACTGTTTTTT
TRBD2,TRBJ2-3,TRBV9,NA,CASSRGGYTDTQYF,TGTGCCAGCAGCCGGGGGGGCTACACAGATACGCAGTATTTT
TRBD2,TRBJ2-7,TRBV3-1/TRBV3-2,NA,CASRGTSGGGVEQYF,TGTGCCAGCAGAGGGACTAGCGGGGGGGGAGTCGAGCAGTACTTC
NA,TRBJ1-1,TRBV2,NA,CASSPFRANIMNTEAFF,TGTGCCAGCAGCCCCTTCCGAGCCAATATCATGAACACTGAAGCTTTCTTT
NA,TRBJ2-3,TRBV9,NA,CASSALAAPGTDTQYF,TGTGCCAGCAGTGCTCTAGCAGCTCCCGGCACAGATACGCAGTATTTT
TRBD2,TRBJ2-5,TRBV30,NA,CAWDSGGETQYF,TGTGCCTGGGATAGCGGGGGGGAGACCCAGTACTTC
TRBD1,TRBJ2-2,TRBV6-5,NA,CASSLGQGPNTGELFF,TGTGCCAGCAGTTTAGGACAGGGCCCTAACACCGGGGAGCTGTTTTTT
NA,TRBJ1-1,TRBV6-6,NA,CASSPGKSNTEAFF,TGTGCCAGCAGTCCAGGGAAATCAAACACTGAAGCTTTCTTT
TRBD1,TRBJ1-5,TRBV6-5,NA,CASSFYRGGDQPQHF,TGTGCCAGCAGTTTCTACAGGGGAGGCGATCAGCCCCAGCATTTT
TRBD1,TRBJ2-1,TRBV9,NA,CASSSNRGQGYNEQFF,TGTGCCAGCAGCTCTAACCGGGGACAGGGTTACAATGAGCAGTTCTTC
TRBD2,TRBJ2-5,TRBV5-4,NA,CASSMRTSGGAKGETQYF,TGTGCCAGCAGCATGAGGACTAGCGGGGGGGCCAAGGGGGAGACCCAGTACTTC
NA,TRBJ2-7,TRBV10-1,NA,CASSEGRDYEQYF,TGCGCCAGCAGTGAGGGCAGGGACTACGAGCAGTACTTC
TRBD1,TRBJ1-5,TRBV28,once,CATTTGAAGQPQHF,TGTGCCACCACGACAGGGGCGGCGGGTCAGCCCCAGCATTTT
TRBD2,TRBJ2-1,TRBV4-1,NA,CASSPAGLAGPNEQFF,TGCGCCAGCAGCCCAGCTGGACTAGCGGGTCCCAATGAGCAGTTCTTC
TRBD2,TRBJ2-1,TRBV6-4,NA,CASSEASGGANEQFF,TGTGCCAGCAGTGAGGCTAGCGGGGGGGCGAATGAGCAGTTCTTC
NA,TRBJ2-1,TRBV11-2,NA,CASAAGHNEQFF,TGTGCCAGCGCGGCGGGCCACAATGAGCAGTTCTTC
NA,TRBJ1-1,TRBV29-1,NA,CSGLTGLNTEAFF,TGCAGCGGCCTGACAGGCCTGAACACTGAAGCTTTCTTT
TRBD1,TRBJ2-1,TRBV5-1,once,CASSLGQGWNEQFF,TGCGCCAGCAGCTTGGGACAGGGCTGGAATGAGCAGTTCTTC
NA,TRBJ1-5,TRBV7-2,few,CASLPAPQHF,TGTGCCAGCCTACCCGCGCCCCAGCATTTT
NA,TRBJ1-4,TRBV19,NA,CASSIGGTGFNEKLFF,TGTGCCAGTAGTATAGGAGGAACAGGTTTCAATGAAAAACTGTTTTTT
TRBD2,TRBJ2-1,TRBV18,NA,CASSPLPSGGAYEQFF,TGTGCCAGCTCACCACTGCCTAGCGGGGGGGCCTATGAGCAGTTCTTC
NA,TRBJ2-2,TRBV19,NA,CASSIDLGRTNTGELFF,TGTGCCAGTAGTATAGATCTTGGCCGAACGAACACCGGGGAGCTGTTTTTT
NA,TRBJ1-5,TRBV27,NA,CASSLSEGRQPQHF,TGTGCCAGCAGTTTATCAGAGGGCCGGCAGCCCCAGCATTTT
TRBD1,TRBJ2-2,TRBV7-9,NA,CASTQGATNTGELFF,TGTGCCAGCACCCAGGGGGCTACGAACACCGGGGAGCTGTTTTTT
NA,TRBJ2-3,TRBV11-3,NA,CANSFGGDTDTQYF,TGTGCCAACAGCTTTGGCGGGGACACAGATACGCAGTATTTT
TRBD1,TRBJ1-1,TRBV29-1,NA,CSDLDRGSTTEAFF,TGCAGCGACCTGGACAGGGGGTCGACCACTGAAGCTTTCTTT
TRBD1,TRBJ1-5,TRBV6-5,NA,CASSSFGTGVQPQHF,TGTGCCAGTTCAAGCTTCGGGACAGGGGTTCAGCCCCAGCATTTT
NA,TRBJ1-1,TRBV18,NA,CASSRQNTEAFF,TGTGCCAGCTCACGACAGAACACTGAAGCTTTCTTT
TRBD1,TRBJ1-4,TRBV18,NA,CASSQGQGGEKLFF,TGTGCCAGCTCACAGGGACAGGGTGGTGAAAAACTGTTTTTT
NA,TRBJ2-1,TRBV5-1,once,CASSLEASDYNEQFF,TGCGCCAGCAGCTTGGAGGCTAGCGACTACAATGAGCAGTTCTTC
TRBD1,TRBJ1-5,TRBV5-1,NA,CASSLTGVEGQPQHF,TGCGCCAGCAGCTTGACAGGGGTTGAAGGGCAGCCCCAGCATTTT
TRBD1,TRBJ2-1,TRBV5-4,NA,CASSLKGANNEQFF,TGTGCCAGCAGCCTCAAGGGGGCGAACAATGAGCAGTTCTTC
NA,TRBJ1-3,TRBV27,once,CASSNLGGGGNTIYF,TGTGCCAGCAGTAACCTCGGTGGGGGCGGAAACACCATATATTTT
TRBD1,TRBJ1-1,TRBV2,NA,CASSDWTGRGTEAFF,TGTGCCAGCAGTGACTGGACAGGGAGGGGCACTGAAGCTTTCTTT